This T cell receptor (beta chain) was sequenced during a study of blood T cell repertoires in COVID-19 (dated by TCRdb to between 2020 and 2021). General notes on the study: The collaborator samples originated in the United States, Italy and Spain and spanned the acute and convalescent phases of COVID-19. The material from the prospective study consisted of cDNA or gDNA derived from T cells, B-cell-depleted T cells, or PBMCs. Subjects who had been exposed to COVID-19, were actively infected with it, or had recovered from it provided the deeply sampled blood TCRbeta repertoires that made up the dataset. A freely available public database, intended as a resource for researchers studying the immune response to SARS-CoV-2, is where the repertoires were released. The samples were drawn from two sources: the first 160 participants of the ongoing ImmuneRACE study, and some 1,300 subjects contributed by 6 global collaborators. A de-identified subject ID, COVID-19 status, age in years and sex were almost always included in the sample metadata. Where available, HLA class I and class II types were obtained from metadata supplied by the sample provider rather than from assay-based typing. Results and caveats for the whole study, not just this receptor: The amount of clinical and demographic metadata varied by source and participant and was provided uncurated.

As regards this clone: Its antigen remains undetermined. The sample holds no much larger clone one base away, and base qualities are not on file.

The immunoSEQ Assay, a bias-controlled multiplex PCR, was used to amplify TCRbeta CDR3 regions from genomic DNA. Processing in the source paper ran as follows. Nucleated cell counts per sample were estimated from amplification of reference gene primers within the assay. To quantify the absolute abundance of each unique TCRbeta CDR3 rearrangement, sequence reads were collapsed and filtered. Productive Simpson clonality was computed per sample as the square root of Simpson's diversity index over productive rearrangements. In TCRdb, the immuneACCESS table is reduced to in-frame sequences with V and J assigned. These tables do not hold every clone; where another copy was compared, an unresolved V gene accounts for under half, and the others remain unexplained. V and J calls and clone size are as listed in that table; D and trimming were resolved from the DNA. Across this sample there are 55,000 to 75,000 clones, with approximately 86% seen only once. More than 15% of the sample lies in the top ten.

The collaborating institutions used their own protocols to collect whole blood in K2EDTA tubes. For TCRbeta analysis, collaborators shipped samples in one of three forms: frozen whole blood, isolated PBMCs, or DNA extracted from either of those sample types. CDR1 is given as LNHDA and CDR2 as SQIVND, both from the germline V gene (reference sequence). Germline trimming amounts to 7 bases on V and 2 bases on J, with 5 as the count of junction bases outside the gene matches. The cysteine opens and the phenylalanine closes a CDR3 of 14 amino acids. Just the 42-base CDR3 DNA is kept, in frame starting at base 1.

This receptor was obtained from an elderly man with active COVID-19. The chain joins TRBV19 to TRBJ2-7; 10 bases in between match TRBD1. Sequencing was performed on peripheral blood. In nucleotide form, the sequence is TGTGCCAGTACCATGACAGGGGGCACCTACGAGCAGTACTTC. Translated, this gives CASTMTGGTYEQYF.